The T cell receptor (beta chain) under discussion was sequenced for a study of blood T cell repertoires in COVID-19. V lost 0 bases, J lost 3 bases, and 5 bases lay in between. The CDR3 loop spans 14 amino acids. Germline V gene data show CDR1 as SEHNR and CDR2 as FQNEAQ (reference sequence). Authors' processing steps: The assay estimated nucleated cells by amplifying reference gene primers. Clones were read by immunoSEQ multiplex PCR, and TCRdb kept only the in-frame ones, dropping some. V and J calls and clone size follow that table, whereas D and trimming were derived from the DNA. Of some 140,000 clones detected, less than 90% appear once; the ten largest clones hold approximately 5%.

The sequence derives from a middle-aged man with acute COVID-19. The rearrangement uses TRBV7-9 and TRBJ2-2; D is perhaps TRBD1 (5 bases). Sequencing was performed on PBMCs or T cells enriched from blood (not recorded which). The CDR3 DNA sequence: TGTGCCAGCAGCTTAGCAGGGGACACCGGGGAGCTGTTTTTT. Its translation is CASSLAGDTGELFF.